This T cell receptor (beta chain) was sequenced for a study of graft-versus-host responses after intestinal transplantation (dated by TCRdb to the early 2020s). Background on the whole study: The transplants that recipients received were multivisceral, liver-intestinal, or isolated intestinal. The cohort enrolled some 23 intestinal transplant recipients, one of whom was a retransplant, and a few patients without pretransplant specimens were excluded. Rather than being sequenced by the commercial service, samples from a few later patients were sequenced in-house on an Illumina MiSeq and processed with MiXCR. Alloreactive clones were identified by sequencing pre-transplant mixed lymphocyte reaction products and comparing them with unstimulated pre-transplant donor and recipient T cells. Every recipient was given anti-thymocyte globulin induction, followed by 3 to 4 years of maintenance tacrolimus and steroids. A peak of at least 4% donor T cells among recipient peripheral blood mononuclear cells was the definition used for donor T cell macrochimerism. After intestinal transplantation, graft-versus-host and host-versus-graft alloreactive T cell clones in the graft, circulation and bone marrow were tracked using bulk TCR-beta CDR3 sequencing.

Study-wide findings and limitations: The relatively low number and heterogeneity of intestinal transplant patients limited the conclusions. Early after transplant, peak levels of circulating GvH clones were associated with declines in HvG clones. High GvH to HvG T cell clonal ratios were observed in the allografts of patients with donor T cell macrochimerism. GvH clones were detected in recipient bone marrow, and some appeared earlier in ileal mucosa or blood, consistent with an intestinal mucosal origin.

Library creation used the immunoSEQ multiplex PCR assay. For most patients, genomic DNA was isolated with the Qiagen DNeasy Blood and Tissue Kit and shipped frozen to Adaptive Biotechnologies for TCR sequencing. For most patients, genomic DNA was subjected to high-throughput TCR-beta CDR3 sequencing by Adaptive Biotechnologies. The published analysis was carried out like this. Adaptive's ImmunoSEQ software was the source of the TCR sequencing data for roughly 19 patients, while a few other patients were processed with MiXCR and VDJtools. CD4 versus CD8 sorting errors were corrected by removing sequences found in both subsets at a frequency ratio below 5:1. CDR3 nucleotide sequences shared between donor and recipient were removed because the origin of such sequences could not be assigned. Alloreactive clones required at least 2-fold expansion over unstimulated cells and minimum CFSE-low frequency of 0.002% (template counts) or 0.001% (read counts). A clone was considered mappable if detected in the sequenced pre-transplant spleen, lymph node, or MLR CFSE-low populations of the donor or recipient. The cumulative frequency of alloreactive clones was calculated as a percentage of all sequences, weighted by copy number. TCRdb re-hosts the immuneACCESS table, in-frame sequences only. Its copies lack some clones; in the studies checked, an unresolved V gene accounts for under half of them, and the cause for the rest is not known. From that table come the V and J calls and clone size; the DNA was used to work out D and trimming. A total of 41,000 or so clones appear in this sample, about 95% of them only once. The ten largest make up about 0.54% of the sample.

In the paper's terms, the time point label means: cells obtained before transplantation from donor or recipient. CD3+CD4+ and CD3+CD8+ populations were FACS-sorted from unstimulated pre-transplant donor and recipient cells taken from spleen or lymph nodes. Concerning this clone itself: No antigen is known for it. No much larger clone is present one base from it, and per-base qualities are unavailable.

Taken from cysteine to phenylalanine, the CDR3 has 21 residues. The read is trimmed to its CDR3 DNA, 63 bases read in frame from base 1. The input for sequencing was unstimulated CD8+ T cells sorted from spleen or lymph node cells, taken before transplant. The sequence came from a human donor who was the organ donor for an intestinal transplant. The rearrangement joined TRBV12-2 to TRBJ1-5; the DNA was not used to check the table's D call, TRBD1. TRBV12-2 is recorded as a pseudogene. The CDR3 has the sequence CASSDWDTERSQAYSNQPQHF. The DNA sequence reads TGTGCAAGTTCAGATTGGGACACGGAAAGGAGCCAGGCCTATAGCAATCAGCCCCAGCATTTT.